A single sample is the source of the 20 T cell receptor beta chains below, sequenced in a study of sequential checkpoint blockade in melanoma. Sample treatment: randomized to nivolumab then ipilimumab (arm A) or the reverse (arm B). Clones were sequenced by immunoSEQ multiplex PCR, and TCRdb holds only the in-frame ones, with some missing. The sample records about 19,000 clones, 73% being singletons. Sample: tumor tissue (inferred from file names), taken from a patient given nivolumab and ipilimumab in sequence. Receptor source: a human donor with melanoma.

This clone appeared a few times. This sequence joins TRBV30 and TRBJ1-1; TRBD1 is a possible D gene (5 bases). This CDR3 has 15 amino acids. Deletions cut 5 bases from V and 1 base from J, with 17 bases between. CDR1 and CDR2 from the germline V gene are GTSNPN and SVGIG (reference sequence). CDR3 nucleotide sequence: TGTGCCTGGGGTGGGGCAGGCGGGGGGAACACTGAAGCTTTCTTT. Translated, it gives CAWGGAGGGNTEAFF.

The chain recombines TRBV10-2 with TRBJ2-7; possible D gene TRBD2, 6 bases. Germline lookup yields CDR1 WSHSY and CDR2 SAAADI. Trimming left V 8 bases short and J 2 bases short, with 13 bases between. The CDR3 runs to 13 residues. The CDR3 spells CASGSGLAYEQYF. CDR3 DNA sequence: TGCGCCAGCGGTAGCGGACTTGCCTACGAGCAGTACTTC.

This clone was recorded a few times. The chain carries TRBV6-8 and TRBJ2-3, with TRBD2 as a possible D gene (5 bases). This CDR3 region has 13 residues. Trimming stripped 6 bases from V and 7 bases from J, with 14 bases between. Germline loops: CDR1 MNHGY, CDR2 SAAAGT. The CDR3 loop is CASSPTRTHTQYF. The CDR3 DNA sequence: TGTGCCAGCAGCCCCACTAGGACCCATACGCAGTATTTT.

This clone was seen once. This chain joins TRBV10-1 and TRBJ2-1, with 8 bases that match TRBD2. CDR1 WNHNN and CDR2 SYGVQD come from the germline V gene (reference sequence). This CDR3 is 12 amino acids long. V lost 2 bases and J lost 15; bases outside the gene matches: 6. The CDR3 here is CASSELTSVLFF. CDR3 nucleotides: TGCGCCAGCAGTGAGCTGACTAGCGTTCTGTTCTTC.

V gene TRBV7-1 combines with J gene TRBJ1-2, with D perhaps matching TRBD1 (5 bases). TRBV7-1 is assigned to the ORF class and has an uncertain function. CDR3 length: 13 amino acids. Trimming took off 5 bases at V and 0 bases at J, with 7 bases between the two ends. The CDR3 sequence is CASSPQANYGYTF. As DNA, the CDR3 is TGTGCCAGCAGCCCACAGGCTAACTATGGCTACACCTTC.

The chain recombines TRBV11-3 with TRBJ1-2; a possible D gene is TRBD1 (6 bases). The ends were cut back, 4 bases at V and 4 bases at J, with 22 bases in the middle. The CDR3 is made up of 17 amino acids. The V gene's germline CDR1 is SGHNT and CDR2 YENEEA. The DNA for the CDR3 is TGTGCCAGCAGCTCGCGGGGGGGCGGAGGGCCGCTCTATGGCTACACCTTC. Protein: CASSSRGGGGPLYGYTF.

In its sample, this clone was seen once. This chain connects TRBV11-3 to TRBJ2-2; the D gene is possibly TRBD1 (5 bases). V lost 4 bases and J lost 7, with 16 bases in between. The CDR3 is 15 amino acids. Germline V gene lookup returns CDR1 SGHNT and CDR2 YENEEA. The CDR3 spells CASSSVWGDGGELFF. The CDR3 region has the DNA TGTGCCAGCAGCTCAGTGTGGGGCGACGGCGGGGAGCTGTTTTTT.

The V and J genes are TRBV1 and TRBJ1-4. TRBV1 is a pseudogene segment. The CDR3 sequence is 17 residues long. The CDR3 sequence is CASSQEAPEATNEKLFF. The CDR3 DNA reads as TGCGCCAGCAGCCAAGAAGCCCCAGAAGCAACTAATGAAAAACTGTTTTTT.

The table lists this clone with a few counts. The chain couples TRBV18 to TRBJ2-2; 9 bases map to TRBD2. This CDR3 is built from 14 residues. The V gene's germline CDR1 is KGHSH and CDR2 LQKENI. With V trimmed by 2 bases and J by 11 bases, 6 bases remained unmatched. CDR3 sequence reads: CASSPSPSGTELFF. CDR3 in DNA: TGTGCCAGCTCACCATCTCCTAGCGGGACCGAGCTGTTTTTT.

This clone was seen just once. The CDR3 coding sequence is TGTGCCAGCAGTTTAGGGACAGGGAACGACCAGCCCCAGCATTTT. Translation gives CASSLGTGNDQPQHF. This chain connects TRBV6-7 to TRBJ1-5; 9 bases match TRBD1. TRBV6-7 carries the ORF label, with uncertain function. This CDR3 has 15 residues. The trim removed 4 bases at V and 7 bases at J, leaving 8 bases unmatched.

This clone was seen at least ten times. V is TRBV6-8 and J is TRBJ1-5, with D maybe TRBD1 (5 bases). The CDR3 spans 15 residues. Germline values: CDR1 MNHGY, CDR2 SAAAGT. Trimming stripped 6 bases from V and 3 bases from J, with 15 bases between. CDR3 sequence: CASSQDTGYNQPQHF. CDR3 bases: TGTGCCAGCAGCCAGGACACGGGCTACAATCAGCCCCAGCATTTT.

The chain joins TRBV7-4 to TRBJ1-6; D is undetermined. The CDR3 is 14 residues long. CDR1 is SGHVT, CDR2 SQSDAQ, per germline. V was pared by 3 bases and J by 8 bases, with 11 bases between. As DNA, the CDR3 is TGTGCCAGCAGCTTCAGAGCGGTGGATTCACCCCTCCACTTT. It is translated as CASSFRAVDSPLHF.

The rearrangement links TRBV29-1 to TRBJ2-7; D unclear. The CDR3 is made up of 13 amino acids. Germline-derived CDR1 and CDR2 are SQVTM and ANQGSEA. Trimming left V 0 bases short and J 4 bases short, with 10 bases between. CDR3 DNA sequence: TGCAGCGTTGAAGAGACCAACGGGTACGAGCAGTACTTC. Protein product: CSVEETNGYEQYF.

The chain carries TRBV6-8 and TRBJ1-1; 7 bases are a match to TRBD1. The V gene end was trimmed by 5 bases and the J gene end by 4 bases; junction bases not matched to a gene: 4. This CDR3 is built from 13 residues. Germline V CDR1 and CDR2: MNHGY, SAAAGT. The CDR3 sequence: CASSDGTATEAFF. CDR3 nucleotide sequence: TGTGCCAGCAGTGACGGGACAGCCACTGAAGCTTTCTTT.

V usage is TRBV6-8 and J usage is TRBJ2-1, with D unclear. Germline V gives CDR1 MNHGY, CDR2 SAAAGT. This CDR3 contains 15 residues. The V gene lost 5 bases and the J gene lost 0 bases, with 11 bases spanning the gap. CDR3 residues: CASSPTPSSYNEQFF. Here the CDR3 DNA reads TGTGCCAGCAGTCCCACACCGAGCTCCTACAATGAGCAGTTCTTC.

The chain carries TRBV6-1 and TRBJ2-5, with 9 bases fitting TRBD1. The CDR3 is 14 residues long. The J segment lost 4 bases and the V segment lost 1 base, leaving 1 base of the junction unmatched. CDR1 MNHNS and CDR2 SASEGT come from the germline V gene. The CDR3 sequence: CASSEGQGGETQYF. The CDR3 region has the DNA TGTGCCAGCAGTGAAGGACAGGGGGGAGAGACCCAGTACTTC.

The chain couples TRBV19 to TRBJ1-6; D unresolved. This CDR3 is 13 amino acids long. The V end was cut by 3 bases, the J end by 7 bases, with 7 bases between. Germline lookup yields CDR1 LNHDA and CDR2 SQIVND (reference sequence). CDR3 loop: CASSIGANSPLHF. The CDR3 nucleotides read TGTGCCAGTAGTATCGGAGCGAATTCACCCCTCCACTTT.

This rearrangement joins TRBV28 to TRBJ2-2, with no clear D. Between the trimmed V and J ends, which lost 5 bases and 3 bases, there was a span of 13 bases. This CDR3 comprises 15 residues. The germline V gene encodes CDR1 MDHEN and CDR2 SYDVKM. The CDR3 protein is CASSDPGPYTGELFF. CDR3 nucleotide sequence: TGTGCCAGCAGTGACCCCGGGCCCTACACCGGGGAGCTGTTTTTT.

The V call is TRBV15, the J call TRBJ1-2; 8 positions agree with TRBD1. After removal of 1 base from V and 2 bases from J, the junction contained 3 bases not matched to a gene. CDR3 size: 15 residues. Per germline, CDR1 LNHNV and CDR2 YYDKDF (reference sequence). This CDR3 reads CATSRARQGNYGYTF. The DNA of the CDR3 is TGTGCCACCAGCAGAGCCCGACAGGGGAACTATGGCTACACCTTC.

DNA of the CDR3: TGTGCCAGCAGCTCCATGGGCGGGGTCAGGGACGATGGCTACACCTTC. Translation gives CASSSMGGVRDDGYTF. The chain carries TRBV28 and TRBJ1-2; D is perhaps TRBD1 (5 bases). Germline CDR1 and CDR2: MDHEN and SYDVKM. CDR3 length equals 16 residues. Trimming took off 6 bases at V and 6 bases at J, with 23 bases between the two ends.